Reported below is one TCR beta chain. Its antigen remains undetermined. No base quality values were provided; no much bigger clone lies one nucleotide off. These data come from a study of T cells in narcolepsy listed by TCRdb under 2018. Looking at the study overall: Patients with narcolepsy type 1 or type 2 (NT1, NT2) were enrolled in the study together with healthy control donors. To look for autoreactive T cells in narcolepsy patients that target self-antigens of hypocretin neurons (hypocretin, TRIB2), the study used TCR Vbeta sequencing to follow clonotypes in blood and CSF.

Study-wide conclusions, independent of this receptor: Numbers of sequenced blood memory CD4+ clonotypes were comparable, with averages of approximately 39,000 in patients and some 30,000 in controls. Autoreactive clonotypes were reported to be detected serially in the blood of the same patients and of different patients, but not in the blood of healthy controls. No sequences matching autoreactive T cell clones were present in some of the blood memory CD4+ repertoires from patients and controls. Plots that compared CSF and blood CD4+ T cell clonotypes from the same patient highlighted HCRT-specific and TRIB2-specific autoreactive clonotypes.

V gives up 4 bases and J gives up 6 bases, and the segment between their germline ends measures 16 bases. The CDR3 spans 14 residues, from the cysteine through the phenylalanine. Kept here is only the CDR3 DNA, which spans 42 bases and is read in frame from base 1. CDR1 and CDR2 (SGHRS, YFSETQ) derive from the germline V gene. Libraries were constructed by the immunoSEQ multiplex PCR assay. TCRdb stores this immuneACCESS table with in-frame sequences only. Part of the clones is absent; in the studies checked, under half of the shortfall reflects unresolved V genes, and no reason is known for the rest. A total of tens of thousands of clones appear in this sample, roughly 90% of them only once. The ten largest clones represent about 0.8% of the sample. Memory CD4+ T cells were sorted ex vivo from peripheral blood of narcolepsy patients and healthy controls for TCR Vbeta sequencing.

This receptor was obtained from a human donor with narcolepsy. Material for sequencing was CD45RA- memory CD4+ T cells from PBMCs. This specimen's cell subset or site label, interpreted: memory T cells sorted ex vivo from peripheral blood. The sequence links TRBV5-1 to TRBJ1-2, with a tentative D gene TRBD1 over 6 matching bases. The base sequence is TGCGCCAGCAGCGCAGTTACAGGGTCGGATGGCTACACCTTC. This yields the protein CASSAVTGSDGYTF.